One and the same sample provided the 21 T cell receptor beta chains below, sequenced in a study of cytomegalovirus exposure and HLA in healthy donors. Researchers ran the PCR with 60 Vbeta and 13 Jbeta primers. Generated by immunoSEQ multiplex PCR, the TCRdb table keeps only in-frame clones and is missing some. Of around 230,000 clones detected, approximately 79% appear once; the ten largest clones hold 1.8%. Sample: PBMCs. Every receptor here comes from a male donor in good health and CMV-seronegative.

The chain is built from TRBV7-8 and TRBJ1-4; 9 positions agree with TRBD1. The CDR3 contains 16 residues. Germline CDR1 is SGHVS and CDR2 is FQNEAQ. The V and J ends lost 0 bases and 7 bases, in that order; junction bases with no gene match: 6. CDR3 coding DNA: TGTGCCAGCAGCTTAGCTAGGACAGGGGTGGGTGAAAAACTGTTTTTT. It codes for CASSLARTGVGEKLFF.

The chain uses TRBV7-9 and TRBJ1-2, with D possibly being TRBD1 (5 bases). V lost 5 bases and J lost 8, with 9 bases in between. The V gene's germline CDR1 is SEHNR and CDR2 FQNEAQ (reference sequence). This CDR3 contains 11 residues. The CDR3 loop is CASSRQCGYTF. The DNA of the CDR3 is TGTGCCAGCAGCCGACAGTGCGGCTACACCTTC.

J is TRBJ2-5 and V is TRBV15; maybe TRBD2 (5 bases). The CDR3 covers 15 residues. Germline V CDR1 and CDR2: LNHNV, YYDKDF (reference sequence). Trimming left V 4 bases short and J 0 bases short, with 12 bases between. CDR3 residues: CATSKPGSDQETQYF. The CDR3 region has the DNA TGTGCCACCAGCAAACCGGGATCAGACCAAGAGACCCAGTACTTC.

The gene calls are TRBV27 and TRBJ1-5; TRBD1 aligns across 10 bases. From germline, CDR1 is MNHEY and CDR2 SMNVEV (reference sequence). V trimming: 8 bases; J trimming: 0 bases; junction bases outside the gene matches: 1. This CDR3 is 14 amino acids long. The CDR3 DNA sequence: TGTGCCAGCGGACAGGGGGGTAGCAATCAGCCCCAGCATTTT. This translates into CASGQGGSNQPQHF.

The V gene is TRBV2, the J gene TRBJ2-3, with TRBD1 matching over 7 bases. J was trimmed by 3 bases and V by 7 bases; bases with no gene match: 10. The germline V gene encodes CDR1 SNHLY and CDR2 FYNNEI. CDR3 size: 15 residues. The DNA for the CDR3 is TGTGCCAGCATCTTCGACAGGGTGGGGACAGATACGCAGTATTTT. Amino acids: CASIFDRVGTDTQYF.

This clone has more than one count but fewer than ten. CDR3 DNA: TGCGCCAGCAGCTTGGTTCCCAGCGGGAGTGCCTACAATGAGCAGTTCTTC. It specifies CASSLVPSGSAYNEQFF. The chain has TRBV5-1 and TRBJ2-1; 8 bases agree with TRBD2. The CDR3 length is 17 residues. Germline CDR1 and CDR2: SGHRS and YFSETQ. The V gene end was trimmed by 0 bases and the J gene end by 2 bases; junction bases not matched to a gene: 7.

The rearrangement uses TRBV29-1 and TRBJ2-5; 8 bases are shared with TRBD1. V was pared by 1 base and J by 5 bases, with 9 bases of the junction left unmatched. The V gene's germline CDR1 is SQVTM and CDR2 ANQGSEA. The CDR3 contains 15 residues. CDR3 coding DNA: TGCAGCGTTGAAGGGGGGCAGGGGGCTCGGGAGACCCAGTACTTC. Its translation is CSVEGGQGARETQYF.

This clone was counted between two and nine times. The rearrangement uses TRBV14 and TRBJ1-1, with D possibly TRBD1 on 5 matching bases. CDR3 length equals 17 residues. Germline lookup yields CDR1 SGHDN and CDR2 FVKESK. The V end was cut by 3 bases, the J end by 3 bases, with 20 bases between. In DNA form, the CDR3 reads TGTGCCAGCAGCCACGGTACCCCCCGGGACTGGGACACTGAAGCTTTCTTT. Translated, it gives CASSHGTPRDWDTEAFF.

The V call is TRBV7-3, the J call TRBJ1-1; D remains ambiguous. The CDR3 runs to 13 residues. Trimming removed 10 bases from V and 2 bases from J, with 14 bases in between. Germline assignment: CDR1 SGHTA and CDR2 FQGTGA. The CDR3 DNA reads as TGTGCCACCTCGAGGGAGGGAAACACTGAAGCTTTCTTT. Its translation is CATSREGNTEAFF.

This clone was counted a few times. The chain combines TRBV19 with TRBJ2-7, with TRBD1 identical over 9 bases. This CDR3 is 15 amino acids long. Germline V CDR1 and CDR2: LNHDA, SQIVND (reference sequence). The junction had 7 bases not matched to a gene; V was cut back by 5 bases and J by 2 bases. CDR3 loop: CASSPRTGAPYEQYF. The CDR3 DNA sequence: TGTGCCAGTAGTCCTCGGACAGGGGCCCCCTACGAGCAGTACTTC.

This sequence joins TRBV5-1 and TRBJ2-7; TRBD1 agrees at 10 bases. Germline CDR1 SGHRS, CDR2 YFSETQ. The CDR3 is 14 residues long. V shed 4 bases and J 4 bases; nucleotides not matched to a gene: 5. CDR3 nucleotides: TGCGCCAGCAGCACCGGACAGGGGGAATACGAGCAGTACTTC. Translation: CASSTGQGEYEQYF.

V and J are TRBV9 and TRBJ2-7; TRBD2 matches 8 bases. This CDR3 is built from 15 residues. J was trimmed by 5 bases and V by 4 bases; bases with no gene match: 11. Per the germline V gene, CDR1 is SGDLS and CDR2 is YYNGEE. The CDR3 nucleotides are TGTGCCAGCAGCACAGTCGCGGGGGGTTCTCACGAGCAGTACTTC. Translating it yields CASSTVAGGSHEQYF. Filled out from reference TRBV9 and TRBJ2-7, the complete variable domain reads DSGVTQTPKHLITATGQRVTLRCSPRSGDLSVYWYQQSLDQGLQFLIQYYNGEERAKGNILERFSAQQFPDLHSELNLSSLELGDSALYFCASSTVAGGSHEQYFGPGTRLTVT.

V usage is TRBV7-2 and J usage is TRBJ2-7, with D possibly TRBD2 on 7 matching bases. This CDR3 has 15 residues. V was clipped by 3 bases and J by 2 bases, with 14 bases between them. Germline assignment: CDR1 SGHTA and CDR2 FQGNSA. The CDR3 coding sequence is TGTGCCAGCAGCTTCATGCGGGGGCTGCCCTACGAGCAGTACTTC. It translates to CASSFMRGLPYEQYF. Complete variable domain (other parts from reference TRBV7-2 and TRBJ2-7): GAGVSQSPSNKVTEKGKDVELRCDPISGHTALYWYRQSLGQGLEFLIYFQGNSAPDKSGLPSDRFSAERTGGSVSTLTIQRTQQEDSAVYLCASSFMRGLPYEQYFGPGTRLTVT.

The rearrangement links TRBV5-5 to TRBJ1-6; D unresolved. V shed 6 bases and J shed 0 bases, with 10 bases lying between them. This CDR3 region has 15 residues. CDR1 is SGHKS and CDR2 is YYEKEE in the germline V gene (reference sequence). CDR3 sequence reads: CASNSLSSYNSPLHF. The CDR3 DNA follows: TGTGCCAGCAACAGCCTTAGCTCCTATAATTCACCCCTCCACTTT.

The genes are TRBV2 and TRBJ2-7; no clear D gene. Germline V gives CDR1 SNHLY, CDR2 FYNNEI. CDR3 size: 13 residues. V was shortened by 8 bases and J by 2 bases, with 13 bases between the two germline ends. CDR3 region: CASQGIATYEQYF. The CDR3 DNA follows: TGTGCCAGCCAAGGTATAGCCACCTACGAGCAGTACTTC.

The CDR3 DNA reads as TGTGCCAGCAGTTTGGGGGCGAACGAAAAACTGTTTTTT. The encoded protein is CASSLGANEKLFF. The gene calls are TRBV28 and TRBJ1-4; D is perhaps TRBD1 (6 bases). The V and J ends lost 3 bases and 8 bases respectively, with 10 bases between them. CDR3 length: 13 amino acids. Germline V gives CDR1 MDHEN, CDR2 SYDVKM.

This chain joins TRBV6-1 and TRBJ2-7, with 9 bases lining up with TRBD2. V shed 4 bases, J shed 3 bases, and the junction held 10 bases outside the gene matches. Per the germline V gene, CDR1 is MNHNS and CDR2 is SASEGT. The CDR3 is 16 amino acids. This chain's CDR3 is CASSGLAEGTVYEQYF. The CDR3, as DNA: TGTGCCAGCAGTGGACTAGCGGAGGGGACCGTCTACGAGCAGTACTTC.

The chain has TRBV6-5 and TRBJ1-2; 8 nucleotides match TRBD1. The CDR3 runs to 15 residues. V shed 6 bases and J 8 bases; nucleotides not matched to a gene: 14. Germline V gene lookup returns CDR1 MNHEY and CDR2 SVGAGI. For the CDR3, the DNA is TGTGCCAGCAGCAAACCGGGGCAGGGGGCTGGAGGCTACACCTTC. Encoded protein: CASSKPGQGAGGYTF.

The chain couples TRBV9 to TRBJ1-1, with D maybe TRBD1 (5 bases). This CDR3 comprises 16 residues. CDR1 and CDR2 (germline): SGDLS, YYNGEE. Trimming pared 0 bases from V and 3 bases from J, leaving 15 bases between. CDR3 in DNA: TGTGCCAGCAGCGTAGGCCCGCCGGGGGACGACACTGAAGCTTTCTTT. Protein sequence: CASSVGPPGDDTEAFF. Full variable domain (missing parts from reference TRBV9 and TRBJ1-1): DSGVTQTPKHLITATGQRVTLRCSPRSGDLSVYWYQQSLDQGLQFLIQYYNGEERAKGNILERFSAQQFPDLHSELNLSSLELGDSALYFCASSVGPPGDDTEAFFGQGTRLTVV.

CDR3 amino acids: CASSEGGRGNSPLHF. For the CDR3, the DNA is TGTGCCAGCAGCGAGGGGGGCAGGGGGAATTCACCCCTCCACTTT. The V gene is TRBV9, the J gene TRBJ1-6; 7 bases are a match to TRBD1. Germline trimming cut 3 bases from V and 7 bases from J; bases unmatched to any gene: 7. The CDR3 sequence is 15 residues long. In germline, CDR1 is SGDLS, CDR2 YYNGEE.

V and J are TRBV6-5 and TRBJ2-7; 7 nucleotides agree with TRBD1. Germline V gives CDR1 MNHEY, CDR2 SVGAGI. Trimming cost V 2 bases and J 2 bases; bases outside gene matches: 3. The CDR3 length is 14 residues. The CDR3 sequence is CASSYERGPYEQYF. The CDR3 DNA reads TGTGCCAGCAGTTACGAAAGGGGGCCCTACGAGCAGTACTTC.